The text below deals with one T cell receptor beta chain. This clone was observed a few times. Its antigen is still unknown. Per-base qualities were not stored, and no clone one base away is much larger. The data belong to a study of T cell responses to AZD1222 COVID-19 vaccine (dated by TCRdb to the early 2020s). Notes on the research overall: A total of 233 trial participants underwent TCR sequencing, of whom some 210 received two doses of AZD1222 and about 26 received two doses of the MenACWY control vaccine. Trial participants were enrolled into age subgroups of 18-55, 56-69 and 70-plus years, which contained around 150, 28 and 57 TCR-sequenced participants, respectively.

Study-wide findings and limitations: Because no day 14 peak-response samples were available, repertoires were characterized only after the peak T cell response. After two AZD1222 doses, both the breadth and the depth of spike-specific TCRs were significantly higher than at day 0 and than in MenACWY recipients. Most participants were white British and females outnumbered males, and the authors suggested that clonal diversity may have been underestimated. Conclusions about previously exposed vaccinees were limited because only 6 or 7 AZD1222 recipients were SARS-CoV-2 seropositive at baseline. Nearly half of unique spike-specific TCRs reportedly recognized epitopes outside regions mutated in the B.1.351 and B.1.1.7 variants. In the small 56-69-year group, the increase in depth fell short of significance, most likely because of low power. The whole spike protein was spanned by vaccine-associated CD4 TCRs, and dominant responses were seen in regions 160-218 and 743-854.

The CDR3 regions of human TCRbeta chains were analyzed by immunosequencing. Per the original workflow: TCRs in the repertoires were compared against a reference library of SARS-CoV-2-specific TCRs that had been generated with the MIRA antigen-specificity platform. Breadth meant the fraction of unique TCRs that were SARS-CoV-2-associated, whereas depth meant the fraction of total T cells that were SARS-CoV-2-associated. Each spike-specific TCR was assigned to its reactive spike region and to a CD4 or CD8 class using the MIRA data. Log10-transformed breadth and depth values were compared by one-way ANOVA with Sidak's multiple comparisons tests. TCRdb retrieved this table from immuneACCESS and kept in-frame rearrangements only. Not all clones are present; in checked studies, unresolved V genes account for under half, and no reason is known for the remainder. For V, J and clone size, that table is used; D and trimming come from the DNA. Counted in this sample were around 120,000 clones; approximately 94% of them appeared once. The ten top clones hold 5% of the sample.

In the paper's terms, the time point label means: about 28 days (+/-7) after the second vaccine dose. Because spike-specific TCR depth and breadth did not differ between the two schedules, AZD1222 recipients who got a second dose at roughly 4 weeks were pooled with those who got a second dose at roughly 12 weeks. The vaccinee samples were drawn from two UK trials, COV001 and COV002, one of which was a single-blind randomized controlled phase 2/3 trial testing AZD1222 (ChAdOx1 nCoV-19) in healthy adults. For TCRbeta chain sequencing, PBMC samples were collected from trial participants at day 0 and at day 28 after the second dose. Reading from cysteine to phenylalanine, the CDR3 counts 12 amino acids. Solely the CDR3 DNA is kept, with 36 bases framed from the first base. V is shortened by 8 bases, J by 1 base, and the region joining them spans 8 bases. CDR1 and CDR2, looked up from the germline V gene, are MGHDK and SYGVNS.

The chain is encoded by TRBV25-1 joined to TRBJ1-1, with TRBD1 as a weak D call on 5 bases. The sample here was peripheral blood, taken 28 days after the second AZD1222 dose. The clonotype originates from an adult who received the AZD1222 COVID-19 vaccine. At the DNA level, the sequence is TGTGCCAGCCCGGGGCCGAACACTGAAGCTTTCTTT. Its translation is CASPGPNTEAFF.